These T cell receptor beta chains were read from a single sample in a study of T cells in localized non-small cell lung cancer. Some clones are missing from TCRdb's copy, which holds only in-frame ones; the method was immunoSEQ multiplex PCR. The table has 1,000 to 1,500 clones, 21% seen once. Sequences were derived from normal lung tissue next to the tumor, sampled before any cancer treatment. These receptors were collected from a male donor aged 60 or older with stage III lung adenocarcinoma. CDR3s include the opening cysteine and the closing phenylalanine or tryptophan. Each record gives: V gene, D gene, J gene, clone size, CDR3 DNA, CDR3 protein. The D gene is left open where the match is weak. A clone size is listed for some rows: how often the clone was seen (once, few, many), or a class if it is expanded.

TRBV6-8	TRBD1	TRBJ1-2	-	TGTGCCAGCAGTTACCACCGGGACAGAAACTATGGCTACACCTTC	CASSYHRDRNYGYTF
TRBV9	-	TRBJ1-3	few	TGTGCCAGCAGCTTAGACCGGGGTTCGGGAAACACCATATATTTT	CASSLDRGSGNTIYF
TRBV6-1	-	TRBJ2-1	medium-sized	TGTGCCAGCAGTGAAGCGCGACTATCAGTGGCCAATGAGCAGTTCTTC	CASSEARLSVANEQFF
TRBV7-2	TRBD2	TRBJ2-1	-	TGTGCCAGCCATAGCGGGGGGGCCGGTAAGCAGTTCTTC	CASHSGGAGKQFF
TRBV30	-	TRBJ1-6	-	TGTGCCTGGGACGACAGGAATAATTCACCCCTCCACTTT	CAWDDRNNSPLHF
TRBV6-8	-	TRBJ1-1	-	TGTGCCAGCAGTGACTCCCCGGTGAACACTGAAGCTTTCTTT	CASSDSPVNTEAFF
TRBV12-2	-	TRBJ1-4	-	TGTGCAAGTCGCTTCCTTAGACCCCGGGACAGGGTCATTAATGAAAAACTGTTTTTT	CASRFLRPRDRVINEKLFF
TRBV5-1	-	TRBJ2-2	once	TGCGCCAGCAGCTTGAACCAGGTGAACACCGGGGAGCTGTTTTTT	CASSLNQVNTGELFF
TRBV11-3	-	TRBJ2-2	few	TGTGCCAGCATCAGAACCCCAGGGGAATCCGGGGAGCTGTTTTTT	CASIRTPGESGELFF
TRBV19	-	TRBJ2-4	-	TGTGCCAGTAGCCTTGGACCCTCCGGGAGTCAAAACATTCAGTACTTC	CASSLGPSGSQNIQYF
TRBV6-8	-	TRBJ1-1	medium-sized	TGTGCCAGCAGTGTTTGGGACGAATGGAACACTGAAGCTTTCTTT	CASSVWDEWNTEAFF
TRBV9	-	TRBJ2-3	-	TGTGCCAGCAGCGTAGCTCTCAGGGCTACAGATACGCAGTATTTT	CASSVALRATDTQYF
TRBV9	-	TRBJ1-2	-	TGTGCCAGCAGTGAGGGAGGGACCGTTCGTGGCTACACCTTC	CASSEGGTVRGYTF
TRBV11-3	-	TRBJ1-1	medium-sized	TGTGCCAGCAGCTCCAGGGCGCAGGACACTGAAGCTTTCTTT	CASSSRAQDTEAFF
TRBV11-3	TRBD1	TRBJ2-4	-	TGTGCCAGCAGCTTAGGTCAGGGGGTATGGGCCAAAAACATTCAGTACTTC	CASSLGQGVWAKNIQYF
TRBV5-1	TRBD1	TRBJ1-1	-	TGCGCCAGCAGCTCATACAGGGGTAACACTGAAGCTTTCTTT	CASSSYRGNTEAFF
TRBV19	TRBD2	TRBJ2-3	-	TGTGCCAGTAGTCACGGACTAGCGGGAGGGTTTATGACAGATACGCAGTATTTT	CASSHGLAGGFMTDTQYF
TRBV11-3	TRBD2	TRBJ2-1	few	TGTGCCAGCAGCACCCCGCTGGGCGGGGGGGCAGAAGAGCAGTTCTTC	CASSTPLGGGAEEQFF
TRBV6-8	TRBD1	TRBJ2-7	medium-sized	TGTGCCAGCAACCGAGACAGGGGCCGCTACGAGCAGTACTTC	CASNRDRGRYEQYF
TRBV19	-	TRBJ1-2	few	TGTGCCAGTAGTGCCTCCGGGACTCGGGGCGATGGCTACACCTTC	CASSASGTRGDGYTF
TRBV11-3	-	TRBJ2-6	medium-sized	TGTGCCAGCAGTAGGTCTACTGGGGCCAACGTCCTGACTTTC	CASSRSTGANVLTF
TRBV1	-	TRBJ2-3	few	TGCGCCAGCAGCCAGGACAGGGCAGATACGCAGTATTTT	CASSQDRADTQYF
TRBV11-3	-	TRBJ2-7	medium-sized	TGTGCCAGCAGCTTCTCCACGGGCCAGGCCTACGAGCAGTACTTC	CASSFSTGQAYEQYF
TRBV6-8	TRBD2	TRBJ2-1	-	TGTGCCAGCAGTTCGGGACTAGCGGCCAGCAATGAGCAGTTCTTC	CASSSGLAASNEQFF
TRBV9	-	TRBJ2-3	few	TGTGCCAGCAGCGATTACGTGGGGGTGGATACGCAGTATTTT	CASSDYVGVDTQYF
TRBV6-8	TRBD1	TRBJ1-2	-	TGTGCCAGCAGTTATACAGGGGGTGGAGAGGGCTACACCTTC	CASSYTGGGEGYTF
TRBV11-3	TRBD1	TRBJ2-2	few	TGTGCCAGCAGCTTATATTACAGGGGACACACCGGGGAGCTGTTTTTT	CASSLYYRGHTGELFF
TRBV30	-	TRBJ2-7	large	TGTGCCTGGAGTTCAGGGACCGAAACCTACGAGCAGTACTTC	CAWSSGTETYEQYF